These 23 T cell receptor beta chains share one sample of origin, sequenced in a study of vaccination effects on CD4 cells after COVID-19 (dated by TCRdb to 2022 to 2024). No antigen is known for these receptors. In the ViraFEST assay, PBMC were stimulated with viral peptide pools, and TCR sequencing was then used to find antigen-specific CD4+ T cell clonotypes based on their expansion. After less than 13 days of culture, CD4+ T cells were isolated with the EasySep CD4+ T cell isolation kit. Convalescent patients had PCR-confirmed SARS-CoV-2 infection between March and December 2020, before Alpha, Beta and Delta variants emerged in the United States. Library prep was done by the immunoSEQ multiplex PCR assay. Imported from immuneACCESS, the table was reduced by TCRdb to in-frame sequences with V and J called. These copies leave out some clones; in studies compared against another copy, an unresolved V gene accounts for under half, and the cause of the remainder is not known. Across this sample there are some 19,000 clones, with 70% to 80% seen only once. The leading ten clones occupy around two fifths of the sample.

The sample consisted of CD4+ T cells from PBMCs cultured with a peptide pool, taken before COVID-19 vaccination. The receptors were gathered from a human donor who had a prior SARS-CoV-2 infection.

The rearrangement uses TRBV6-5 and TRBJ2-2; D is perhaps TRBD1 or TRBD2 (5 bases each). CDR1 and CDR2 (germline): MNHEY, SVGAGI. The CDR3 has 13 amino acids. With 7 bases removed from V and 6 bases from J, the gap between germline ends came to 12 bases. CDR3 sequence: CASTEGSAGELFF. CDR3 nucleotide sequence: TGTGCCAGCACCGAGGGGTCAGCCGGGGAGCTGTTTTTT.

This clone turned up a few times. The V gene is TRBV27, the J gene TRBJ2-2, with 7 bases that match TRBD2. Looked up from germline, CDR1 is MNHEY and CDR2 is SMNVEV (reference sequence). The V gene end was trimmed by 2 bases and the J gene end by 5 bases; junction bases not matched to a gene: 8. The CDR3 totals 16 residues. CDR3 sequence: CASSLRSREGTGELFF. The CDR3 bases are TGTGCCAGCAGTTTACGTAGCAGGGAGGGTACCGGGGAGCTGTTTTTT.

This clone has more than one count but fewer than ten. The V call is TRBV6-5, the J call TRBJ1-1; possible D gene TRBD1, 5 bases. CDR1 and CDR2 from the germline V gene are MNHEY and SVGAGI. V lost 9 bases and J 8 bases, leaving 19 bases between the germline ends. The CDR3 is made up of 13 amino acids. In DNA form, the CDR3 reads TGTGCCAGTGAGAGGGGATTTCGGGGGGAAGCTTTCTTT. Its protein product is CASERGFRGEAFF.

This clone was observed once. This sequence joins TRBV6-1 and TRBJ2-7; D call uncertain. The germline CDR1 and CDR2 sequences are MNHNS and SASEGT. The CDR3 covers 14 residues. Trimming stripped 0 bases from V and 4 bases from J, with 10 bases between. CDR3: CASSEAGLKYEQYF. In DNA form, the CDR3 reads TGTGCCAGCAGTGAAGCCGGGCTCAAATACGAGCAGTACTTC.

The chain carries TRBV3-1 (or the pseudogene TRBV3-2) and TRBJ2-5; D is undetermined. The CDR3 has 13 residues. Germline V lookup: CDR1 LGHDT, CDR2 YNNKEL (reference sequence). Trimming left V 4 bases short and J 5 bases short, with 11 bases between. CDR3 sequence: CASSRTSAETQYF. The CDR3 nucleotides are TGTGCCAGCAGCCGCACTTCGGCGGAGACCCAGTACTTC.

The chain has TRBV7-2 and TRBJ2-7; a possible D gene is TRBD1 (6 bases). There are 15 residues in the CDR3. Germline V CDR1 and CDR2: SGHTA, FQGNSA. Trimming stripped 4 bases from V and 0 bases from J, with 13 bases between. This chain's CDR3 is CASSSPGHRSYEQYF. CDR3 DNA sequence: TGTGCCAGCAGCTCGCCGGGACACCGCTCCTACGAGCAGTACTTC.

The chain links TRBV7-2 to TRBJ1-1; possible D gene TRBD1, 5 bases. Germline V gene data show CDR1 as SGHTA and CDR2 as FQGNSA. CDR3 length: 13 residues. Trimming shortened V by 6 bases and J by 0 bases, and 8 bases separated the two germline ends. The CDR3 region is CASSRQLNTEAFF. The CDR3 coding sequence is TGTGCCAGCAGTCGACAGCTGAACACTGAAGCTTTCTTT.

V and J are TRBV7-2 and TRBJ2-5, with TRBD1 as a possible D gene (6 bases). This CDR3 has 16 amino acids. V was cut by 5 bases and J by 4 bases, with 20 bases left in between. Germline-derived CDR1 and CDR2 are SGHTA and FQGNSA. CDR3 residues: CASSLWTVGQGETQYF. The DNA of the CDR3 is TGTGCCAGCAGCCTCTGGACAGTCGGTCAAGGAGAGACCCAGTACTTC.

V gene TRBV5-5 combines with J gene TRBJ2-5; TRBD2 aligns across 8 bases. The CDR3 loop spans 16 amino acids. Per germline, CDR1 SGHKS and CDR2 YYEKEE (reference sequence). Unmatched junction bases numbered 10, after V lost 4 bases and J lost 2 bases. The CDR3 loop reads CASSPGTRAIQETQYF. CDR3 sequence (DNA): TGTGCCAGCAGCCCCGGGACTAGAGCTATACAAGAGACCCAGTACTTC.

The gene calls are TRBV5-1 and TRBJ2-2; 11 bases fit TRBD2. V was pared by 7 bases and J by 4 bases, with 9 bases of the junction left unmatched. The CDR3 loop spans 16 amino acids. Germline-derived CDR1 and CDR2 are SGHRS and YFSETQ. The CDR3 reads CASRKGTSGATGELFF. CDR3 DNA sequence: TGCGCCAGCCGTAAGGGGACTAGCGGAGCCACCGGGGAGCTGTTTTTT.

This clone was seen a handful of times. V usage is TRBV5-1 and J usage is TRBJ2-3; TRBD2 matches 12 bases. The V and J ends lost 4 bases and 3 bases, in that order; junction bases with no gene match: 3. The CDR3 totals 15 residues. Germline V gives CDR1 SGHRS, CDR2 YFSETQ. The chain's CDR3 is CASSTLAGGTDTQYF. DNA for the CDR3: TGCGCCAGCAGCACTCTAGCGGGAGGGACAGATACGCAGTATTTT.

The chain is built from TRBV5-1 and TRBJ1-4, with 7 bases that match TRBD1. The CDR3 covers 14 residues. Germline V gene lookup returns CDR1 SGHRS and CDR2 YFSETQ. Losses at the gene ends were 2 bases for V and 8 bases for J; bases not matched to a gene: 6. The CDR3 region has the DNA TGCGCCAGCAGCTTTGAGGGGGCTGGGGAAAAACTGTTTTTT. It specifies CASSFEGAGEKLFF.

V and J are TRBV11-3 and TRBJ2-7; 7 bases are shared with TRBD1. The germline V gene encodes CDR1 SGHNT and CDR2 YENEEA. V was pared by 0 bases and J by 4 bases, with 3 bases of the junction left unmatched. The CDR3 runs to 14 residues. The CDR3 sequence: CASSLDGTEYEQYF. CDR3 nucleotides: TGTGCCAGCAGCTTAGACGGGACAGAATACGAGCAGTACTTC.

The V gene is TRBV30, the J gene TRBJ2-7; the D gene is possibly TRBD2 (7 bases). Germline V CDR1 and CDR2: GTSNPN, SVGIG (reference sequence). Trimming took 4 bases from V and 4 from J, leaving 14 bases between them. The CDR3 length is 13 residues. This CDR3 reads CAWNSGGAYEQYF. Here the CDR3 DNA reads TGTGCCTGGAATTCGGGGGGCGCATACGAGCAGTACTTC.

V usage is TRBV3-1 (or the pseudogene TRBV3-2) and J usage is TRBJ2-2; maybe TRBD1 (6 bases). CDR3 length equals 14 residues. The V end was cut by 2 bases, the J end by 6 bases, with 10 bases between. Looked up from germline, CDR1 is LGHDT and CDR2 is YNNKEL (reference sequence). The CDR3 here is CASSQQQGSGELFF. Written as DNA, the CDR3 is TGTGCCAGCAGCCAACAACAGGGATCCGGGGAGCTGTTTTTT.

The chain joins TRBV6-5 to TRBJ1-2; D is undetermined. Germline lookup yields CDR1 MNHEY and CDR2 SVGAGI. The CDR3 runs to 14 residues. Trimming left V 0 bases short and J 6 bases short, with 11 bases between. The CDR3 spells CASSYSAGRNGYTF. CDR3 nucleotides: TGTGCCAGCAGTTACTCGGCTGGGAGGAATGGCTACACCTTC.

This clone was picked up a small number of times. The chain is built from TRBV5-4 and TRBJ2-2; TRBD1 is a possible D gene (6 bases). CDR1 SGHNT and CDR2 YYREEE come from the germline V gene (reference sequence). V gave up 0 bases and J gave up 6 bases, with 9 bases separating them. This CDR3 has 14 residues. DNA of the CDR3: TGTGCCAGCAGCTTGGATCAGGGGCCCGGGGAGCTGTTTTTT. Translating it yields CASSLDQGPGELFF.

This chain links TRBV11-2 with TRBJ1-3; D remains unclear. Germline loops: CDR1 SGHAT, CDR2 FQNNGV. The CDR3 is 15 amino acids. The V end was cut by 5 bases, the J end by 0 bases, with 11 bases between. The CDR3 spells CASSPQRASGNTIYF. Here the CDR3 DNA reads TGTGCCAGCAGCCCTCAAAGGGCCTCTGGAAACACCATATATTTT.

The chain has TRBV4-1 and TRBJ1-5; D call uncertain. There are 15 residues in the CDR3. Trimming pared 1 base from V and 6 bases from J, leaving 13 bases between. Germline V gene sequence: CDR1 MGHRA, CDR2 YSYEKL. The CDR3 coding sequence is TGCGCCAGCAGCCAAGTAGAAAGGGTGGGTCAGCCCCAGCATTTT. This translates into CASSQVERVGQPQHF.

V usage is TRBV4-3 and J usage is TRBJ1-1; the D gene is possibly TRBD1 (5 bases). The CDR3 has 16 amino acids. Germline V gives CDR1 LGHNA, CDR2 YSLEER. V lost 1 base and J 1 base, leaving 13 bases between the germline ends. As DNA, the CDR3 is TGCGCCAGCAGCCAAGGTTCTCAGGGTGGGAACACTGAAGCTTTCTTT. Protein: CASSQGSQGGNTEAFF.

The chain has TRBV5-1 and TRBJ1-6, with D uncertain. Trimming stripped 4 bases from V and 9 bases from J, with 17 bases between. The length of the CDR3 is 15 residues. Germline V gene sequence: CDR1 SGHRS, CDR2 YFSETQ. CDR3 sequence reads: CASSPSGQVGSPLHF. The CDR3 DNA reads as TGCGCCAGCAGCCCCTCGGGCCAAGTGGGTTCACCCCTCCACTTT.

The chain couples TRBV4-2 to TRBJ2-3; 12 bases are a match to TRBD1. J was trimmed by 3 bases and V by 3 bases; bases with no gene match: 1. The germline gives CDR1 LGHNA, CDR2 YNFKEQ. The CDR3 contains 15 residues. CDR3 sequence reads: CASSQGQGATDTQYF. The CDR3 nucleotides are TGTGCCAGCAGCCAGGGACAGGGGGCAACAGATACGCAGTATTTT.

This chain uses TRBV30 with TRBJ2-7; 11 bases are shared with TRBD1. V dropped 3 bases and J dropped 7; count of bases not matched to a gene: 5. Germline loops: CDR1 GTSNPN, CDR2 SVGIG (reference sequence). The CDR3 consists of 13 residues. The CDR3 DNA follows: TGTGCCTGGAGCGCGGACAGGGGGCAGGAGCAGTACTTC. Translation gives CAWSADRGQEQYF.